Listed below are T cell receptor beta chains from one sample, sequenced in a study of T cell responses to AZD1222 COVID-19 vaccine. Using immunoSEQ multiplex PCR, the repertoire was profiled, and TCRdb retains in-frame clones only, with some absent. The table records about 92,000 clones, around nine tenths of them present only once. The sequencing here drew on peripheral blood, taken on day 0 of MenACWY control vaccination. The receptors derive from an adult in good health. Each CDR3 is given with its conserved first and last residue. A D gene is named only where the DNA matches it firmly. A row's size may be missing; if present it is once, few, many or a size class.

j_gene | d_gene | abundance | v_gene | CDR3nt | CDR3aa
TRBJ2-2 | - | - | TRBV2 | TGTGCCAGCAGTGACGGACCAAAAGCGAACACCGGGGAGCTGTTTTTT | CASSDGPKANTGELFF
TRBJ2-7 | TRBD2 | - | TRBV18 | TGTGCCAGCTCACTCGGGACTAGCGGGGGCTGGGAGCAGTACTTC | CASSLGTSGGWEQYF
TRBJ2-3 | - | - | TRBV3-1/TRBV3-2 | TGTGCCAGCAGCCAAACCGGGACATTAAAAGATACGCAGTATTTT | CASSQTGTLKDTQYF
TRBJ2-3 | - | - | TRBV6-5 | TGTGCCAGCAGTTACCAAGATACGCAGTATTTT | CASSYQDTQYF
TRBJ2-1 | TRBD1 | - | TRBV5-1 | TGCGCCAGCAGCTTCTCCTCCCCAGGGGGAAGGTCCTACAATGAGCAGTTCTTC | CASSFSSPGGRSYNEQFF
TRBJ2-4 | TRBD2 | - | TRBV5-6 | TGTGCCAGCAGCTTTCTAGCGGTGGTTGCCATTCAGTACTTC | CASSFLAVVAIQYF
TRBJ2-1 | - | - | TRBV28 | TGTGCCAGCAGCCTGGACAATGAGCAGTTCTTC | CASSLDNEQFF
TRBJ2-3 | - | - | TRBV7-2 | TGTGCCAGCAGCTTCTCCGGGGCGGGCACAGATACGCAGTATTTT | CASSFSGAGTDTQYF
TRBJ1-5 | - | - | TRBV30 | TGTGCCTGGAGTATCGTCACTAGCAATCAGCCCCAGCATTTT | CAWSIVTSNQPQHF
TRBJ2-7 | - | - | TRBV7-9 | TGTGCCAGCAGCGGGGCTAGCGTCCACGAGCAGTACTTC | CASSGASVHEQYF
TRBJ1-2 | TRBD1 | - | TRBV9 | TGTGCCAGCAGCGTAGCTACGGGACAGGACGTACCTCCTTTTAACTATGGCTACACCTTC | CASSVATGQDVPPFNYGYTF
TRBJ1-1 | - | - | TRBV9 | TGTGCCAGCAGCGTAGGAGCCCCGAGGGGGAACACTGAAGCTTTCTTT | CASSVGAPRGNTEAFF
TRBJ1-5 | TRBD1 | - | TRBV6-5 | TGTGCCAGCAGTTTTGGACAGGGGGATCAGCCCCAGCATTTT | CASSFGQGDQPQHF
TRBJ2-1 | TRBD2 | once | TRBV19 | TGTGCCAGTAGGAGTCTAGCGGGGGGGATCTACAATGAGCAGTTCTTC | CASRSLAGGIYNEQFF
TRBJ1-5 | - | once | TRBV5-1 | TGCGCCAGCAGTCCACAGGCGGGCAATCAGCCCCAGCATTTT | CASSPQAGNQPQHF
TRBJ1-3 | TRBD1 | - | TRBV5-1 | TGCGCCAGCAGCCAGGGACAGCTCGACTTCTCTGGAAACACCATATATTTT | CASSQGQLDFSGNTIYF
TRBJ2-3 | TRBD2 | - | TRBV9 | TGTGCCAGCAGCGTGAGCATCCGGGGGGACACAGATACGCAGTATTTT | CASSVSIRGDTDTQYF
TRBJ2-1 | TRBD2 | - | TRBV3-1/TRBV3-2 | TGTGCCAGCAGCCAAGATCGGACTAGGCAGTTCTTC | CASSQDRTRQFF
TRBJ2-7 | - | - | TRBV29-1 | TGCAGCGTTGAAGGCGTCAGGAGGGTCGAGCAGTACTTC | CSVEGVRRVEQYF
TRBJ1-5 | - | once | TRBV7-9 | TGTGCCAGCAGCTTAGGGGATCAGCCCCAGAATTTT | CASSLGDQPQNF
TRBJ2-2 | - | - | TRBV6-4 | TGTGCCAGCAGGCAATCGAACACCGGGGAGCTGTTTTTT | CASRQSNTGELFF
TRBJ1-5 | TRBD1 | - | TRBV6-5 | TGTGCCAGCAGCTCCGGGACAGGGGGCAATCAGCCCCAGCATTTT | CASSSGTGGNQPQHF
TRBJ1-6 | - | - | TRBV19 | TGTGCCAGTAGTATAGACAGGGAAATGGCGCCCGCGGAATCACCCCTCCACTTT | CASSIDREMAPAESPLHF
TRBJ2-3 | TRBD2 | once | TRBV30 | TGTGCCTGGAGCGGACTAGCGACAGATACGCAGTATTTT | CAWSGLATDTQYF
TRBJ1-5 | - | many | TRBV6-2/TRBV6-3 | TGTGCCAGCAGCACCTTAACAACAGGGTATCAGCCCCAGCATTTT | CASSTLTTGYQPQHF
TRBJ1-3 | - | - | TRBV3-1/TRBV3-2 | TGTGCCAGCAGCCCTCGGACAGCACCCTGGGGAAACACCATATATTTT | CASSPRTAPWGNTIYF
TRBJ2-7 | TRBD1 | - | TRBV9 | TGTGCCAGCAGCGTACAGGGGGCCTCCTACGAGCAGTACTTC | CASSVQGASYEQYF
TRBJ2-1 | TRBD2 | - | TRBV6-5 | TGTGCCAGCAGCCTAGCGGGGGCGAACAATGAGCAGTTCTTC | CASSLAGANNEQFF
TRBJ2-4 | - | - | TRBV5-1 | TGCGCCAGCAGTGTGGACGCCCGCCCGGCCAAAAACATTCAGTACTTC | CASSVDARPAKNIQYF
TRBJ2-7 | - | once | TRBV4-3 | TGCGCCAGCAGCCAAGGGCAGACGAGGAACTACGAGCAGTACTTC | CASSQGQTRNYEQYF
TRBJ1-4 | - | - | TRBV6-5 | TGTGCCAGCAGCATAGGGGGACATGGGGGTGAAAAACTGTTTTTT | CASSIGGHGGEKLFF
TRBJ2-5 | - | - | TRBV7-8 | TGTGCCAGCAGCTCAGATCAGCGGTACGTGGAGACCCAGTACTTC | CASSSDQRYVETQYF
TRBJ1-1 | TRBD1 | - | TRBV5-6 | TGTGCCAGCAGCTCGAGACAGGGTTTAAAATCTGAAGCTTTCTTT | CASSSRQGLKSEAFF
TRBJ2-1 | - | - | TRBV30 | TGTGCCTGGAGTGTAGGAGTAGGGGAAAACTACAATGAGCAGTTCTTC | CAWSVGVGENYNEQFF
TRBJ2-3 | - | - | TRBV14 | TGTGCCAGCAGCCAAGACCGGGGAGATACGCAGTATTTT | CASSQDRGDTQYF
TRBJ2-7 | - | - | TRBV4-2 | TGTGCCAGCAGCCAAGATCCACAATACTACGAGCAGTACTTC | CASSQDPQYYEQYF
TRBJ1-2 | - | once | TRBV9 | TGTGCCAGCAGCGTAGGAGCGGCAGGGACTAACTATGGCTACACCTTC | CASSVGAAGTNYGYTF
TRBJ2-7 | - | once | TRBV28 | TGTGCCAGCAGCCCGACCAGGAGCTGGGTCGAGGAGCAGTACTTC | CASSPTRSWVEEQYF
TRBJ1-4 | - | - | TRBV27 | TGTGCCAGCAGTTGGGGGAGGGATGTTGAAAAACTGTTTTTT | CASSWGRDVEKLFF
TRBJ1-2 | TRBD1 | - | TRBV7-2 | TGTGCCAGCAGCCTACAGGGGAGCTATGGCTACACCTTC | CASSLQGSYGYTF
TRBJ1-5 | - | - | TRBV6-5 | TGTGCCAGCACCCATCGACCAAGAGGGGAGCCCCAGCATTTT | CASTHRPRGEPQHF
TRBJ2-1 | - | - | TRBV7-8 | TGTGCCAGCAGCGCTGTTCCACGGGACAACTTCGAGCAGTTCTTC | CASSAVPRDNFEQFF